This is a list of T cell receptor beta chains from one sample in a study of blood T cell repertoires in COVID-19. TCRdb's table, derived via immunoSEQ multiplex PCR, lists solely in-frame clones and lacks some. This table holds 75,000 to 100,000 clones, over 70% found once. The specimen was peripheral blood. The receptors come from a woman at least 80 years old with acute or convalescent COVID-19. CDR3s include the opening cysteine and the closing phenylalanine or tryptophan. D genes are given only for firm matches. Rows may omit the clone size; those that give it use once, few, many or a size class.

j_gene | d_gene | abundance | v_gene | CDR3aa | CDR3nt
TRBJ2-5 | - | - | TRBV5-1 | CASSLDTPGETQYF | TGCGCCAGCAGCTTGGACACTCCAGGAGAGACCCAGTACTTC
TRBJ2-2 | - | - | TRBV30 | CAWSVQGSNTGELFF | TGTGCCTGGAGTGTACAGGGATCGAACACCGGGGAGCTGTTTTTT
TRBJ1-5 | - | few | TRBV28 | CASSSPGLGNQPQHF | TGTGCCAGCAGTTCCCCAGGGTTAGGCAATCAGCCCCAGCATTTT
TRBJ1-5 | - | - | TRBV30 | CAWSVEGRQPQHF | TGTGCCTGGAGTGTAGAGGGCCGCCAGCCCCAGCATTTT
TRBJ1-2 | TRBD1 | - | TRBV7-2 | CASSPEQGVNYGYTF | TGTGCCAGCAGCCCCGAACAGGGGGTTAACTATGGCTACACCTTC
TRBJ2-1 | TRBD2 | - | TRBV4-1 | CASSHGTSGGAVSYNEQFF | TGCGCCAGCAGCCACGGGACTAGCGGGGGGGCCGTATCCTACAATGAGCAGTTCTTC
TRBJ1-2 | - | - | TRBV5-1 | CASSRDLEPSGYTF | TGCGCCAGCAGCCGCGATCTCGAGCCGTCGGGCTACACCTTC
TRBJ1-1 | - | - | TRBV12-2 | CASRLIQSMNTEAFF | TGTGCAAGTCGCTTAATACAGTCCATGAACACTGAAGCTTTCTTT
TRBJ1-2 | - | - | TRBV3-1/TRBV3-2 | CASSQDRTGVGYTF | TGTGCCAGCAGCCAAGATCGGACGGGGGTAGGCTACACCTTC
TRBJ2-3 | - | - | TRBV6-5 | CANARGSQYF | TGTGCCAACGCACGGGGTTCGCAGTATTTT
TRBJ2-7 | TRBD2 | - | TRBV7-9 | CASSSSGGPGEQYF | TGTGCCAGCAGCTCCTCGGGGGGGCCGGGTGAGCAGTACTTC
TRBJ2-7 | TRBD1 | - | TRBV7-2 | CASSLRRQGTHEQYF | TGTGCCAGCAGCTTAAGGAGACAGGGGACCCACGAGCAGTACTTC
TRBJ1-4 | - | - | TRBV21-1 | CASSKGDRSQLNEKLFF | TGTGCCAGCAGCAAAGGGGACAGATCACAACTTAATGAAAAACTGTTTTTT
TRBJ2-6 | TRBD1 | - | TRBV27 | CASSPPGQALSGANVLTF | TGTGCCAGCAGTCCCCCGGGACAGGCCCTCTCTGGGGCCAACGTCCTGACTTTC
TRBJ2-2 | TRBD1 | - | TRBV25-1 | CASSNRGRTGELFF | TGTGCCAGCAGTAACAGGGGGCGCACCGGGGAGCTGTTTTTT
TRBJ2-4 | - | - | TRBV6-2/TRBV6-3 | CASSYRQGEAKNIQYF | TGTGCCAGCAGTTATCGGCAGGGTGAAGCCAAAAACATTCAGTACTTC
TRBJ1-2 | TRBD1 | - | TRBV7-2 | CANRQGNYGYTF | TGTGCCAACAGACAGGGGAACTATGGCTACACCTTC
TRBJ2-6 | - | - | TRBV6-5 | CASSLGAGANVLTF | TGTGCCAGCTCCCTCGGGGCTGGGGCCAACGTCCTGACTTTC
TRBJ1-2 | - | - | TRBV28 | CASSPPGSYGYTF | TGTGCCAGCAGCCCCCCAGGCTCCTATGGCTACACCTTC
TRBJ1-5 | - | - | TRBV5-1 | CASSFGQPNQPQHF | TGCGCCAGCAGCTTCGGACAGCCGAATCAGCCCCAGCATTTT
TRBJ2-1 | TRBD2 | few | TRBV7-2 | CASSFGGFNEQFF | TGTGCCAGCAGCTTCGGGGGGTTCAATGAGCAGTTCTTC
TRBJ1-6 | - | few | TRBV19 | CASTPAWRNNSPLHF | TGTGCCAGTACCCCCGCCTGGAGGAATAATTCACCCCTCCACTTT
TRBJ1-2 | - | - | TRBV7-2 | CASSLSGGPGYTF | TGTGCCAGCAGCTTGTCGGGGGGCCCAGGCTACACCTTC
TRBJ2-1 | TRBD2 | - | TRBV7-3 | CASSLRGLAGGYNEQFF | TGTGCCAGCAGCTTAAGAGGGCTAGCGGGGGGCTACAATGAGCAGTTCTTC
TRBJ2-3 | TRBD1 | - | TRBV11-2 | CASSSSHRQGLTDTQYF | TGTGCCAGCAGCTCGTCGCACAGACAGGGGCTGACAGATACGCAGTATTTT
TRBJ1-2 | TRBD1 | - | TRBV9 | CASSARSGTGRNGYTF | TGTGCCAGCAGCGCGAGATCCGGGACAGGGCGAAATGGCTACACCTTC
TRBJ1-2 | - | - | TRBV5-6 | CASSLGSLGYGYTF | TGTGCCAGCAGCCTCGGGTCGTTGGGCTATGGCTACACCTTC